One sample yielded the 3 T cell receptor beta chains listed below, sequenced in a study of graft-versus-host responses after intestinal transplantation. Sequenced by immunoSEQ multiplex PCR; TCRdb stores in-frame clones only, minus some. The sample carries over 35,000 clones, roughly 89% recorded once. The material sequenced was PBMCs, taken approximately 310 days after intestinal transplant. Source of these receptors: a human patient who received an intestinal transplant, so some T cells may come from the graft donor.

A word on this clone: Other DNA sequences within the sample encode an identical CDR3. The chain is built from TRBV7-9 and TRBJ2-4, with D possibly being TRBD1 (6 bases). The CDR3 covers 16 residues. From germline, CDR1 is SEHNR and CDR2 FQNEAQ (reference sequence). V lost 2 bases and J 5 bases, leaving 16 bases between the germline ends. CDR3 sequence reads: CASSLKVGAGENIQYF. The CDR3 DNA is TGTGCCAGCAGCTTAAAGGTGGGGGCAGGCGAAAACATTCAGTACTTC.

V and J are TRBV28 and TRBJ1-2; tentatively, D is TRBD1 (5 bases). Trimming removed 2 bases at V and 4 bases at J, with 14 bases between. CDR1 and CDR2 from the germline V gene are MDHEN and SYDVKM. The CDR3 has 15 residues. The CDR3 here is CASSLGTAMGYGYTF. As DNA, the CDR3 is TGTGCCAGCAGTTTAGGGACCGCGATGGGCTATGGCTACACCTTC.

The chain employs TRBV5-4 and TRBJ1-1, with no clear D. This CDR3 region has 14 residues. CDR1 and CDR2 from the germline V gene are SGHNT and YYREEE (reference sequence). Trimming pared 1 base from V and 0 bases from J, leaving 7 bases between. The CDR3 sequence: CASSLKVMNTEAFF. In DNA, the CDR3 is TGTGCCAGCAGCTTGAAGGTGATGAACACTGAAGCTTTCTTT. Using reference TRBV5-4 and TRBJ1-1 for the parts outside the CDR3, the full variable domain is ETGVTQSPTHLIKTRGQQVTLRCSSQSGHNTVSWYQQALGQGPQFIFQYYREEENGRGNFPPRFSGLQFPNYSSELNVNALELDDSALYLCASSLKVMNTEAFFGQGTRLTVV.